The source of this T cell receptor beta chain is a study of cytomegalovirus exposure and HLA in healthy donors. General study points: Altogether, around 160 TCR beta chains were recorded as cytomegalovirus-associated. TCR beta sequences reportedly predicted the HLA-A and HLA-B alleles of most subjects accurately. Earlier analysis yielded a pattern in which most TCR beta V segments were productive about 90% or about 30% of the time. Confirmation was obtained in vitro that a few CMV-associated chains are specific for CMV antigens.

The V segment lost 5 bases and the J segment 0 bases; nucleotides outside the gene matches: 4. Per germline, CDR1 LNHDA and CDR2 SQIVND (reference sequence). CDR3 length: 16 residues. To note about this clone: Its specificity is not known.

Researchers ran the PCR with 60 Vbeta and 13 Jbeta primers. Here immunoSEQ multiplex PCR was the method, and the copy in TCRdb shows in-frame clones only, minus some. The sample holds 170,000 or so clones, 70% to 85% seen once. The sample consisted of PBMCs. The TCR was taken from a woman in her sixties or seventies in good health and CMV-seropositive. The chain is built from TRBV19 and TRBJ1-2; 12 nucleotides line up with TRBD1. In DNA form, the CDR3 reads TGTGCCAGTAGTTCCGGGACAGGGGGCGCTAACTATGGCTACACCTTC. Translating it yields CASSSGTGGANYGYTF. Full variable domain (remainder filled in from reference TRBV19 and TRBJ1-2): DGGITQSPKYLFRKEGQNVTLSCEQNLNHDAMYWYRQDPGQGLRLIYYSQIVNDFQKGDIAEGYSVSREKKESFPLTVTSAQKNPTAFYLCASSSGTGGANYGYTFGSGTRLTVV.